This T cell receptor beta chain comes out of a study of OX40 agonist ivuxolimab in advanced cancers. Turning to the study itself: Hepatocellular carcinoma, melanoma, renal cell or head and neck cancer was diagnosed in the dose-escalation patients.

Clones were sequenced by immunoSEQ multiplex PCR, and TCRdb holds only the in-frame ones, with some missing. The table shows about 120,000 clones, with roughly nine tenths occurring only once. Patients who had autoimmune disease history or got systemic immunosuppression were left out. The receptor was derived from an adult with an advanced solid tumor such as melanoma, head and neck, liver or kidney cancer. The sequencing here drew on CD4+ or CD8+ T cells sorted from blood, taken in a trial of the OX40 agonist ivuxolimab.

Written as DNA, the CDR3 is TGCGCCAGCAGCCAACCGGGACAGGCCTATGGCTACACCTTC. This codes for CASSQPGQAYGYTF. The chain links TRBV4-1 to TRBJ1-2, with 8 bases fitting TRBD1. V was clipped by 2 bases and J by 4 bases; unmatched bases: 3. There are 14 residues in the CDR3. The germline V gene has CDR1 MGHRA and CDR2 YSYEKL.